This T cell receptor beta chain stems from a study of Graves' ophthalmopathy and Graves' hyperthyroidism. Study-wide findings and caveats: The 13-signature model separated ophthalmopathy from stable hyperthyroidism at over 85% sensitivity and around 81% specificity. Blood samples also showed most expanded thyroid clonotypes exceeding 0.001 frequency.

With respect to this clonotype: The antigen is undetermined.

The sequenced template was RNA, covering the TCR beta CDR3 region. The first round was an RT-PCR with HTBI primers, and the second round was a multiplex PCR. One entry per CDR3 protein, called by TCRdb with MiXCR from the multiplex PCR reads. The sample consists of about 370,000 distinct CDR3 sequences, roughly 18% of them appearing once. Those donors who had ophthalmopathy presented with moderate-to-severe activity, a CAS of ≥3, a NOSPECS of ≥4 and a duration under 3 months. PBMCs had their origin in fresh peripheral blood (approximately 9.7 ml). There are 12 residues in the CDR3. The germline V gene encodes CDR1 MRHNA and CDR2 SNTAGT. V lost 4 bases and J lost 7, with 11 bases in between.

The rearrangement links TRBV6-4 to TRBJ2-7; D call uncertain. This TCR came from a woman between 18 and 29 years old with Graves' ophthalmopathy. The sample consisted of peripheral blood. The CDR3 DNA sequence: TGTGCCAGCAGTGCCCCCACGCAGGAGCAGTACTTC. This encodes CASSAPTQEQYF.